This T cell receptor beta chain is drawn from a study of T-cell reconstitution after alpha-beta-depleted transplantation in children. This sample's TCRbeta library carried unique molecular identifier barcodes. TCRdb re-derived calls from the PCR reads in MiXCR, one entry per CDR3 protein. The sample carries a few hundred thousand distinct CDR3 sequences, over 9% recorded once. Sequencing was performed on PBMCs from the stem cell graft donor, taken from the stem cell graft. The source is a human donor who donated a stem cell graft to a child with acute lymphoblastic leukemia.

CDR3 DNA sequence: TGTGCCAGCAGCTCAGGGAGGGGGCACAGCTCCTACAATGAGCAGTTCTTC. Translation: CASSSGRGHSSYNEQFF. The chain links TRBV7-2 to TRBJ2-1; D is tentatively TRBD1 or TRBD2 (7 bases each). V was pared by 4 bases and J by 0 bases, with 16 bases between. CDR3 length: 17 residues. Looked up from germline, CDR1 is SGHTA and CDR2 is FQGNSA.